These 27 T cell receptor beta chains share one sample of origin, sequenced in a study of T cell responses to AZD1222 COVID-19 vaccine. Profiled with immunoSEQ multiplex PCR; TCRdb holds only in-frame clones, not every one. The table lists about 67,000 clones, about 83% of them singletons. The sample in question was peripheral blood, obtained 28 days after the second AZD1222 dose. The receptors were gathered from an adult who received the AZD1222 COVID-19 vaccine.

The V and J genes are TRBV3-1 (or the pseudogene TRBV3-2) and TRBJ1-1; 7 nucleotides line up with TRBD1. The V gene's germline CDR1 is LGHDT and CDR2 YNNKEL (reference sequence). There are 15 residues in the CDR3. The V and J ends lost 4 bases and 1 base, in that order; junction bases with no gene match: 6. CDR3 protein: CASSRTGDGNTEAFF. CDR3 in DNA: TGTGCCAGCAGCCGCACAGGGGATGGGAACACTGAAGCTTTCTTT.

For the CDR3, the DNA is TGTGCCAGCACCGGGTGGCAACGAGATACGCAGTATTTT. Protein: CASTGWQRDTQYF. The V call is TRBV6-5, the J call TRBJ2-3, with unresolved D. The CDR3 totals 13 residues. Germline assignment: CDR1 MNHEY and CDR2 SVGAGI. Between the trimmed V and J ends, which lost 7 bases and 5 bases, there was a span of 13 bases.

The chain employs TRBV27 and TRBJ2-2; a possible D gene is TRBD1 (5 bases). The V end lost 7 bases, the J end lost 4 bases, and 19 bases lay between the germline ends. Germline CDR1 and CDR2: MNHEY and SMNVEV (reference sequence). The CDR3 totals 16 residues. The CDR3 region is CASTAQGRGGTGELFF. CDR3 nucleotides: TGTGCCAGCACCGCCCAGGGAAGGGGTGGCACCGGGGAGCTGTTTTTT.

CDR3 amino acids: CASSIDHRGVNTEAFF. In DNA, the CDR3 is TGTGCCAGTAGTATAGATCATAGGGGGGTCAACACTGAAGCTTTCTTT. The chain links TRBV19 to TRBJ1-1; D is perhaps TRBD1 (6 bases). Per germline, CDR1 LNHDA and CDR2 SQIVND (reference sequence). This CDR3 is built from 16 residues. V lost 0 bases, J lost 2 bases, and 13 bases lay in between.

This chain joins TRBV5-6 and TRBJ1-5; no reliable D call. The CDR3 has 14 amino acids. V was shortened by 5 bases and J by 2 bases, with 11 bases between the two germline ends. CDR1 and CDR2 (germline): SGHDT, YYEEEE. CDR3 nucleotide sequence: TGTGCCAGCAGTCTTCAGGTGGGCAATCAGCCCCAGCATTTT. This sequence encodes CASSLQVGNQPQHF.

V gene TRBV10-3 combines with J gene TRBJ1-1, with TRBD1 as a possible D gene (5 bases). CDR1 is ENHRY, CDR2 SYGVKD, per germline. The V and J ends lost 6 bases and 4 bases respectively, with 9 bases between them. This CDR3 contains 12 residues. Here the CDR3 reads CAIRADSTEAFF. In DNA form, the CDR3 reads TGTGCCATCAGGGCCGACAGCACTGAAGCTTTCTTT.

This clone was picked up one time. The chain is built from TRBV23-1 and TRBJ1-1; TRBD1 might be the D (6 bases). TRBV23-1 is labeled an ORF, and its function is uncertain. This CDR3 region has 16 residues. V lost 0 bases and J lost 1, with 12 bases in between. In DNA form, the CDR3 reads TGCGCCAGCAGTCAATCATTCCTGGGGGCGAACACTGAAGCTTTCTTT. This sequence encodes CASSQSFLGANTEAFF.

The chain couples TRBV25-1 to TRBJ2-2; 8 bases fit TRBD2. Germline lookup yields CDR1 MGHDK and CDR2 SYGVNS. The CDR3 is made up of 16 amino acids. V gave up 3 bases and J gave up 5 bases; unmatched junction bases: 8. For the CDR3, the DNA is TGTGCCAGCAGTGAGCACGGGGGGGCGATAACCGGGGAGCTGTTTTTT. Amino acid sequence: CASSEHGGAITGELFF.

This clone was counted a single time. V and J are TRBV28 and TRBJ1-5; 9 nucleotides align to TRBD1. Germline trimming cut 6 bases from V and 5 bases from J; bases unmatched to any gene: 8. This CDR3 has 15 amino acids. Germline V gene data show CDR1 as MDHEN and CDR2 as SYDVKM. The DNA of the CDR3 is TGTGCCAGCAGCCCTGGGACAGGGAGGGATCAGCCCCAGCATTTT. Amino acids: CASSPGTGRDQPQHF. The variable domain in full, completed from reference TRBV28 and TRBJ1-5, reads DVKVTQSSRYLVKRTGEKVFLECVQDMDHENMFWYRQDPGLGLRLIYFSYDVKMKEKGDIPEGYSVSREKKERFSLILESASTNQTSMYLCASSPGTGRDQPQHFGDGTRLSIL.

For this clone: Other DNA sequences within the sample encode an identical CDR3. J is TRBJ1-1 and V is TRBV4-3, with D perhaps TRBD1 (5 bases). The CDR3 contains 14 residues. Trimming removed 1 base at V and 2 bases at J, with 8 bases between. Germline V gene lookup returns CDR1 LGHNA and CDR2 YSLEER. The CDR3: CASSQGRVNTEAFF. The CDR3 nucleotides read TGCGCCAGCAGCCAAGGCAGGGTTAACACTGAAGCTTTCTTT.

The chain recombines TRBV19 with TRBJ1-1, with a possible D match to TRBD1 (6 bases). Germline CDR1 LNHDA, CDR2 SQIVND (reference sequence). V was clipped by 11 bases and J by 2 bases, with 21 bases between them. The CDR3 is 15 amino acids. CDR3 coding DNA: TGTGCCTCCTCACCCGCCGGGACAAGCAACACTGAAGCTTTCTTT. Translation gives CASSPAGTSNTEAFF. Supplemented by reference TRBV19 and TRBJ1-1, the full variable domain reads DGGITQSPKYLFRKEGQNVTLSCEQNLNHDAMYWYRQDPGQGLRLIYYSQIVNDFQKGDIAEGYSVSREKKESFPLTVTSAQKNPTAFYLCASSPAGTSNTEAFFGQGTRLTVV.

The gene calls are TRBV18 and TRBJ2-7, with D hard to call. The CDR3 runs to 11 residues. V lost 6 bases and J 4 bases, leaving 7 bases between the germline ends. The germline CDR1 and CDR2 sequences are KGHSH and LQKENI. In DNA, the CDR3 is TGTGCCAGCTCGAACATATACGAGCAGTACTTC. Translating it yields CASSNIYEQYF. Together with reference TRBV18 and TRBJ2-7, the CDR3 gives the full variable domain: NAGVMQNPRHLVRRRGQEARLRCSPMKGHSHVYWYRQLPEEGLKFMVYLQKENIIDESGMPKERFSAEFPKEGPSILRIQQVVRGDSAAYFCASSNIYEQYFGPGTRLTVT.

The chain is built from TRBV27 and TRBJ1-4, with 7 nucleotides matching TRBD1. With V trimmed by 4 bases and J by 0 bases, 11 bases remained unmatched. The CDR3 consists of 18 residues. The germline gives CDR1 MNHEY, CDR2 SMNVEV (reference sequence). For the CDR3, the DNA is TGTGCCAGCAGTTCCCGGACAGGTTGGAGCGCAACTAATGAAAAACTGTTTTTT. This translates into CASSSRTGWSATNEKLFF.

This chain joins TRBV9 and TRBJ1-1, with D uncertain. The germline CDR1 and CDR2 sequences are SGDLS and YYNGEE. The CDR3 loop spans 14 amino acids. V lost 0 bases to trimming and J lost 1 base, with 7 bases between them. CDR3 in DNA: TGTGCCAGCAGCGTAGTGGTAAAGAACACTGAAGCTTTCTTT. This translates into CASSVVVKNTEAFF.

The CDR3 DNA reads TGTGCCAGCAGTTACCCAGGGGACGAAAACGAGCAGTACTTC. Amino acids: CASSYPGDENEQYF. The rearrangement uses TRBV6-2 or TRBV6-3 and TRBJ2-7; maybe TRBD1 (6 bases). The V end was cut by 2 bases, the J end by 5 bases, with 13 bases between. The CDR3 runs to 14 residues. Germline V gives CDR1 MNHEY, CDR2 SVGEGT.

This clone was detected once. This chain links TRBV5-5 with TRBJ2-5, with 7 bases fitting TRBD1. This CDR3 is 15 amino acids long. Germline V gene sequence: CDR1 SGHKS, CDR2 YYEKEE (reference sequence). Trimming at V came to 3 bases and at J to 1 base, leaving 6 bases not matched to a gene. Here the CDR3 DNA reads TGTGCCAGCAGCTCGGACGACAGGGTCCAAGAGACCCAGTACTTC. Protein product: CASSSDDRVQETQYF.

This clone came up once. V and J are TRBV7-2 and TRBJ1-1; 9 bases map to TRBD1. The V segment lost 4 bases and the J segment 3 bases; nucleotides outside the gene matches: 3. CDR1 SGHTA and CDR2 FQGNSA come from the germline V gene. This CDR3 is built from 14 residues. The CDR3 is CASSSTGGDTEAFF. CDR3 in DNA: TGTGCCAGCAGCTCGACAGGGGGGGACACTGAAGCTTTCTTT.

This chain connects TRBV7-6 to TRBJ1-2; D is unclear. From germline, CDR1 is SGHVS and CDR2 FNYEAQ. CDR3 length: 15 residues. Trimming took off 1 base at V and 8 bases at J, with 17 bases between the two ends. The CDR3 DNA reads as TGTGCCAGCAGCTTAGGACGCAGCCAGCTAGGAGGCTACACCTTC. This codes for CASSLGRSQLGGYTF.

The chain employs TRBV6-5 and TRBJ1-6; no definite D call. The germline V gene encodes CDR1 MNHEY and CDR2 SVGAGI. The CDR3 totals 13 residues. V was cut by 7 bases and J by 7 bases, with 11 bases left in between. CDR3 protein: CASTFGTNSPLHF. DNA for the CDR3: TGTGCCAGCACCTTTGGCACCAATTCACCCCTCCACTTT.

V usage is TRBV18 and J usage is TRBJ2-5; D is uncertain. The V and J ends lost 3 bases and 5 bases respectively, with 19 bases between them. The CDR3 has 16 residues. Germline V gene lookup returns CDR1 KGHSH and CDR2 LQKENI. CDR3 protein: CASSPPERTFVETQYF. DNA for the CDR3: TGTGCCAGCTCACCTCCCGAACGGACGTTTGTGGAGACCCAGTACTTC. The full variable domain, its missing parts supplied by reference TRBV18 and TRBJ2-5, is NAGVMQNPRHLVRRRGQEARLRCSPMKGHSHVYWYRQLPEEGLKFMVYLQKENIIDESGMPKERFSAEFPKEGPSILRIQQVVRGDSAAYFCASSPPERTFVETQYFGPGTRLLVL.

The chain recombines TRBV20-1 with TRBJ1-2; D unresolved. The V and J ends lost 3 bases and 5 bases respectively, with 16 bases between them. The CDR3 is 14 amino acids. Germline V gives CDR1 DFQATT, CDR2 SNEGSKA (reference sequence). CDR3 nucleotides: TGCAGTGCTAGTTCGGGTTCTGGAAGGTATGGCTACACCTTC. Protein sequence: CSASSGSGRYGYTF.

The V call is TRBV11-2, the J call TRBJ2-1; D uncertain. From germline, CDR1 is SGHAT and CDR2 FQNNGV. The CDR3 is made up of 11 amino acids. Deletions cut 1 base from V and 8 bases from J, with 3 bases between. The CDR3: CASSLVYEQFF. For the CDR3, the DNA is TGTGCCAGCAGCTTAGTATATGAGCAGTTCTTC.

V gene TRBV4-2 combines with J gene TRBJ1-2; TRBD1 might be the D (5 bases). The CDR3 extends over 13 amino acids. Trimming pared 4 bases from V and 8 bases from J, leaving 14 bases between. Germline CDR1 reads LGHNA; CDR2 reads YNFKEQ. The CDR3 bases are TGTGCCAGCAGCCCGGGGGAGGAGGGCGGCTACACCTTC. It yields the protein CASSPGEEGGYTF.

This clone was seen more than once but under ten times. A much larger clone is a single base away; this may be a read error. The sample has other DNA sequences that encode this CDR3 too. V gene TRBV2 combines with J gene TRBJ2-3; 8 positions agree with TRBD2. Trimming took 7 bases from V and 4 from J; bases not matched to a gene: 13. The germline CDR1 and CDR2 sequences are SNHLY and FYNNEI. The CDR3 covers 16 residues. CDR3 sequence: CASMRDSGGRADTQYF. The CDR3 DNA reads TGTGCCAGCATGCGGGACTCGGGGGGGCGCGCAGATACGCAGTATTTT.

DNA for the CDR3: TGTGCCAGCAGCTTGTCTTCGGACAGGGACACAGATCAGCCCCAGCATTTT. Translating gives CASSLSSDRDTDQPQHF. The J gene is TRBJ1-5, the V gene TRBV5-6; 8 positions agree with TRBD1. V was clipped by 1 base and J by 5 bases; unmatched bases: 11. The CDR3 consists of 17 residues. Germline lookup yields CDR1 SGHDT and CDR2 YYEEEE.

The rearrangement joins TRBV14 to TRBJ1-1; a weak D match, TRBD1 (5 bases). The length of the CDR3 is 15 residues. The germline V and J ends were trimmed by 0 bases and 4 bases, with 12 bases remaining between them. CDR1 is SGHDN and CDR2 is FVKESK in the germline V gene. The CDR3 spells CASSQEMGLSTEAFF. The CDR3 bases are TGTGCCAGCAGCCAAGAGATGGGGCTGAGCACTGAAGCTTTCTTT.

This clone was recorded once. This chain links TRBV3-1 (or the pseudogene TRBV3-2) with TRBJ2-5; D tentatively fits TRBD1 or TRBD2 (6 bases each). CDR1 LGHDT and CDR2 YNNKEL come from the germline V gene (reference sequence). The CDR3 is made up of 14 amino acids. The V and J ends lost 6 bases and 5 bases respectively, with 16 bases between them. The CDR3 DNA reads as TGTGCCAGCAGTCAACAGGGACTTGGGGAGACCCAGTACTTC. Translated, it gives CASSQQGLGETQYF.